This entry lists 21 T cell receptor beta chains sequenced from one sample in a study of shared clonotypes between healthy human individuals. Assay used: immunoSEQ multiplex PCR; TCRdb lists only in-frame clones, some missing. The sample contains 560,000 or so clones, around 96% of which appear only once. CD45RO-negative CD8 cells positively selected for CCR7 made up the naive population, which excluded terminally differentiated effector memory CD45RA+ cells. The sample consisted of naive CD8+ T cells sorted from blood. These receptors came from a woman aged 30 to 39 in good health.

This clone was seen once. The genes are TRBV2 and TRBJ1-1, with 12 positions matching TRBD1. The germline CDR1 and CDR2 sequences are SNHLY and FYNNEI. V lost 3 bases and J lost 1; bases outside the gene matches: 9. The CDR3 runs 18 residues. CDR3 in amino acids: CASSDRGDRGRWNTEAFF. The CDR3 bases are TGTGCCAGCAGTGATCGAGGGGACAGGGGGCGGTGGAACACTGAAGCTTTCTTT.

The gene calls are TRBV28 and TRBJ2-1, with 12 bases identical to TRBD2. Germline CDR1 MDHEN, CDR2 SYDVKM. This CDR3 has 16 amino acids. J was trimmed by 12 bases and V by 6 bases; bases with no gene match: 15. The CDR3 sequence is CASSPGLAGRISGQFF. The CDR3 bases are TGTGCCAGCAGCCCCGGACTAGCGGGACGTATCAGCGGGCAGTTCTTC.

This clone was counted a single time. The rearrangement links TRBV2 to TRBJ2-1, with TRBD2 matching over 9 bases. The junction had 4 bases not matched to a gene; V was cut back by 3 bases and J by 7 bases. Per the germline V gene, CDR1 is SNHLY and CDR2 is FYNNEI. The CDR3 has 14 residues. The CDR3 nucleotides read TGTGCCAGCAGTGACGCGGGAGGGCCTAATGAGCAGTTCTTC. The encoded protein is CASSDAGGPNEQFF.

This rearrangement joins TRBV20-1 to TRBJ2-1; D gene unclear. Germline lookup yields CDR1 DFQATT and CDR2 SNEGSKA (reference sequence). Between the trimmed V and J ends, which lost 6 bases and 4 bases, there was a span of 7 bases. The CDR3 spans 11 residues. The CDR3 sequence: CSARQYNEQFF. As DNA, the CDR3 is TGCAGTGCGCGGCAGTACAATGAGCAGTTCTTC.

Only one count was recorded for this clone. The chain recombines TRBV10-3 with TRBJ2-7, with D perhaps TRBD2 (6 bases). This CDR3 spans 15 amino acids. Germline V gene sequence: CDR1 ENHRY, CDR2 SYGVKD. The ends were cut back, 4 bases at V and 0 bases at J, with 13 bases in the middle. CDR3 DNA: TGTGCCATCAGTGGCAAGACGGGAGACTCCTACGAGCAGTACTTC. Residues: CAISGKTGDSYEQYF.

The V gene is TRBV29-1, the J gene TRBJ2-1; tentative D call: TRBD2 (6 bases). The CDR3 covers 13 residues. Trimming took off 4 bases at V and 3 bases at J, with 10 bases between the two ends. Germline CDR1 reads SQVTM; CDR2 reads ANQGSEA. The DNA for the CDR3 is TGCAGCGTTGTGCGGGGCCACTACAATGAGCAGTTCTTC. Translation gives CSVVRGHYNEQFF.

CDR3 coding DNA: TGTGCCAGCGGTAGGAGGAGGGCGCCGTATGGCTACACCTTC. Encoded protein: CASGRRRAPYGYTF. The V and J genes are TRBV7-2 and TRBJ1-2; D gene unclear. The CDR3 runs 14 residues. CDR1 and CDR2 from the germline V gene are SGHTA and FQGNSA. V gave up 8 bases and J gave up 5 bases, with 18 bases separating them. The full variable domain, completed using reference TRBV7-2 and TRBJ1-2, is GAGVSQSPSNKVTEKGKDVELRCDPISGHTALYWYRQSLGQGLEFLIYFQGNSAPDKSGLPSDRFSAERTGGSVSTLTIQRTQQEDSAVYLCASGRRRAPYGYTFGSGTRLTVV.

V is TRBV7-9 and J is TRBJ2-7, with 8 nucleotides matching TRBD2. The CDR3 length is 13 residues. Trimming cost V 6 bases and J 3 bases; bases outside gene matches: 4. CDR1 and CDR2 (germline): SEHNR, FQNEAQ (reference sequence). The CDR3 nucleotides read TGTGCCAGCAGTCCTAGCGGGTACTACGAGCAGTACTTC. Translation: CASSPSGYYEQYF.

This clone was recorded once. The gene calls are TRBV13 and TRBJ1-3; maybe TRBD1 (5 bases). The CDR3 sequence is 16 residues long. CDR1 is PRHDT and CDR2 is FYEKMQ in the germline V gene (reference sequence). V lost 3 bases to trimming and J lost 4 bases, with 16 bases between them. The CDR3 nucleotides read TGTGCCAGCAGCTTGTCTGCAGGGATCTTCGGAAACACCATATATTTT. This codes for CASSLSAGIFGNTIYF.

This chain uses TRBV10-2 with TRBJ2-7, with D hard to call. V was shortened by 6 bases and J by 4 bases, with 25 bases between the two germline ends. Germline V gene data show CDR1 as WSHSY and CDR2 as SAAADI. This CDR3 has 17 amino acids. In nucleotides, the CDR3 is TGCGCCAGCAGCCCCCTGGCCACGGACCGGTTGGGTTACGAGCAGTACTTC. Amino acid sequence: CASSPLATDRLGYEQYF.

As regards this clone: This sample also contains other DNA sequences that code for the same CDR3. The genes are TRBV28 and TRBJ2-2, with D perhaps TRBD1 (5 bases). V shed 6 bases and J shed 6 bases, with 20 bases lying between them. The CDR3 sequence is 16 residues long. Per the germline V gene, CDR1 is MDHEN and CDR2 is SYDVKM. The CDR3 DNA sequence: TGTGCCAGCAGACAGACCGGACACGGTGAAGCCGGGGAGCTGTTTTTT. Amino acid sequence: CASRQTGHGEAGELFF.

This rearrangement joins TRBV7-9 to TRBJ2-1; a possible D gene is TRBD2 (6 bases). Germline loops: CDR1 SEHNR, CDR2 FQNEAQ (reference sequence). The germline V and J ends were trimmed by 5 bases and 5 bases, with 19 bases remaining between them. The CDR3 runs 16 residues. CDR3 nucleotide sequence: TGTGCCAGCAGCCCACATAGCGGAGCCGCCCACAATGAGCAGTTCTTC. This codes for CASSPHSGAAHNEQFF.

This clone was observed a few times. This chain links TRBV30 with TRBJ1-2; D is unresolved. V was shortened by 0 bases and J by 3 bases, with 5 bases between the two germline ends. CDR1 is GTSNPN and CDR2 is SVGIG in the germline V gene (reference sequence). There are 12 residues in the CDR3. The CDR3 DNA reads as TGTGCCTGGAGTGTGCAGGACTATGGCTACACCTTC. Residues: CAWSVQDYGYTF.

This CDR3 is CATSFQGTEAFF. Written as DNA, the CDR3 is TGTGCCACCAGCTTTCAGGGTACTGAAGCTTTCTTT. This chain connects TRBV15 to TRBJ1-1, with TRBD1 as a possible D gene (5 bases). V lost 5 bases to trimming and J lost 5 bases, with 9 bases between them. Germline V lookup: CDR1 LNHNV, CDR2 YYDKDF (reference sequence). This CDR3 is 12 amino acids long.

V and J are TRBV4-1 and TRBJ2-6; 9 nucleotides align to TRBD1. V trimming: 6 bases; J trimming: 0 bases; junction bases outside the gene matches: 6. Looked up from germline, CDR1 is MGHRA and CDR2 is YSYEKL. The CDR3 has 17 residues. The CDR3 nucleotides read TGCGCCAGCAGAGCCGGGACAGGGTCCTCTGGGGCCAACGTCCTGACTTTC. Its protein product is CASRAGTGSSGANVLTF.

CDR3 sequence: CASSLGLGYRDRENTEAFF. CDR3 DNA: TGTGCCAGCAGCTTAGGCTTGGGTTACCGGGACAGGGAGAACACTGAAGCTTTCTTT. This rearrangement joins TRBV11-2 to TRBJ1-1; 9 bases match TRBD1. Germline V gives CDR1 SGHAT, CDR2 FQNNGV. The ends lost 1 base at V and 1 base at J; junction bases unmatched: 13. The length of the CDR3 is 19 residues.

The chain links TRBV6-5 to TRBJ1-2; no firm D call. The V and J ends lost 0 bases and 7 bases respectively, with 15 bases between them. The CDR3 totals 15 residues. In germline, CDR1 is MNHEY, CDR2 SVGAGI. CDR3 DNA sequence: TGTGCCAGCAGTTACTCGACGGACTTTCTTCGTGGCTACACCTTC. It yields the protein CASSYSTDFLRGYTF.

The rearrangement joins TRBV7-8 to TRBJ2-1, with D possibly matching TRBD2 (5 bases). The CDR3 has 13 amino acids. With 3 bases removed from V and 6 bases from J, the gap between germline ends came to 9 bases. Per germline, CDR1 SGHVS and CDR2 FQNEAQ. The CDR3 sequence: CASSLELGNEQFF. The CDR3, as DNA: TGTGCCAGCAGCTTGGAACTAGGCAATGAGCAGTTCTTC.

As concerns this clone: Other DNA sequences from this sample encode an identical CDR3 as well. The chain recombines TRBV10-1 with TRBJ2-3; D unclear. The germline CDR1 and CDR2 sequences are WNHNN and SYGVQD (reference sequence). Trimming removed 0 bases from V and 3 bases from J, with 10 bases in between. CDR3 length equals 15 residues. The CDR3 sequence: CASSESVYSTDTQYF. CDR3 DNA: TGCGCCAGCAGTGAGTCTGTATATTCGACAGATACGCAGTATTTT.

J is TRBJ2-3 and V is TRBV7-6; 12 bases match TRBD2. Germline-derived CDR1 and CDR2 are SGHVS and FNYEAQ. This CDR3 has 15 amino acids. The junction had 5 bases not matched to a gene; V was cut back by 5 bases and J by 5 bases. CDR3 nucleotide sequence: TGTGCCAGCAGCCACTCACTAGCGGGAGGAGATACGCAGTATTTT. This codes for CASSHSLAGGDTQYF.

V gene TRBV7-9 combines with J gene TRBJ2-1, with 7 positions matching TRBD2. This CDR3 is 17 amino acids long. Germline CDR1 and CDR2: SEHNR and FQNEAQ (reference sequence). V shed 2 bases and J 0 bases; nucleotides not matched to a gene: 7. The CDR3 sequence: CASSLPIAGSSYNEQFF. In DNA form, the CDR3 reads TGTGCCAGCAGCTTACCCATAGCGGGTAGCTCCTACAATGAGCAGTTCTTC.